Each of the 9 T cell receptor beta chains below was sequenced from the same sample in a study of spatial heterogeneity in lung cancer. TCRdb reprocessed the 5' RACE reads via MiXCR and lists one record per CDR3 protein. The sample contains some 22,000 distinct CDR3 sequences, roughly 4.8% of which appear only once. The time point here: sample taken at primary tumor resection. Unsorted tumor, nontumor lung tissue or cryopreserved PBMC supplied the whole RNA. The material was PBMCs, obtained at surgery. These receptors all come from a male donor with early-stage non-small cell lung cancer.

This clonotype is labeled as medium-sized. The rearrangement links TRBV5-1 to TRBJ1-2; TRBD1 might be the D (5 bases). V lost 0 bases and J 5 bases, leaving 8 bases between the germline ends. This CDR3 comprises 13 residues. Germline V gives CDR1 SGHRS, CDR2 YFSETQ. The CDR3 spells CASSLAQGYGYTF. The DNA for the CDR3 is TGCGCCAGCAGCTTGGCGCAGGGTTATGGCTACACCTTC.

This clonotype was picked up many times. This chain links TRBV12-3 or TRBV12-4 with TRBJ2-4, with a tentative D call TRBD2 (6 bases). Trimming took 8 bases from V and 0 from J, leaving 17 bases between them. This CDR3 has 16 residues. CDR3 sequence (DNA): TGTGCCAGCCTGTCCCGGCAGGGACTAGCCAAAAACATTCAGTACTTC. This gives the protein CASLSRQGLAKNIQYF.

This clonotype was counted ten times or more. The V and J genes are TRBV4-3 and TRBJ1-2; 7 nucleotides agree with TRBD1. Germline V gene lookup returns CDR1 LGHNA and CDR2 YSLEER. Losses at the gene ends were 4 bases for V and 4 bases for J; bases not matched to a gene: 12. The CDR3 totals 16 residues. DNA for the CDR3: TGCGCCAGCAGCCCCCAATGGACAGGCGGAGGCTATGGCTACACCTTC. The encoded protein is CASSPQWTGGGYGYTF.

In this sample, this clonotype turned up many times. The chain uses TRBV25-1 and TRBJ1-2; 11 bases agree with TRBD1. The V gene end was trimmed by 4 bases and the J gene end by 4 bases; junction bases not matched to a gene: 2. CDR3 length: 14 amino acids. Germline CDR1 reads MGHDK; CDR2 reads SYGVNS. The CDR3: CASSGTGGLYGYTF. The CDR3, as DNA: TGTGCCAGCAGTGGGACAGGGGGCCTCTATGGCTACACCTTC.

On this clonotype itself: No conserved phenylalanine or tryptophan ends this CDR3, so it is likely a read error. J is TRBJ2-7 and V is TRBV6-6; maybe TRBD1 (6 bases). Trimming shortened V by 7 bases and J by 2 bases, and 21 bases separated the two germline ends. There are 16 residues in the CDR3. The germline V gene has CDR1 MNHNY and CDR2 SVGAGI (reference sequence). CDR3 residues: CASISYRQGMTYEQYS. The CDR3, as DNA: TGTGCCAGCATCTCATACCGCCAGGGGATGACCTACGAGCAGTACTCC.

J is TRBJ2-1 and V is TRBV14, with TRBD2 matching over 11 bases. The germline V gene encodes CDR1 SGHDN and CDR2 FVKESK. The CDR3 spans 18 residues. The V segment lost 5 bases and the J segment 8 bases; nucleotides outside the gene matches: 17. For the CDR3, the DNA is TGTGCCAGCAGCGACCCCGGGACTAGCGGAGGGGCCCTTGATGAGCAGTTCTTC. As protein: CASSDPGTSGGALDEQFF.

This clonotype appeared many times. The chain combines TRBV7-2 with TRBJ1-5; D remains ambiguous. The CDR3 is 14 amino acids. Trimming left V 5 bases short and J 3 bases short, with 11 bases between. The germline CDR1 and CDR2 sequences are SGHTA and FQGNSA. CDR3 DNA: TGTGCCAGCAGCCACCCCGGGGTCAATCAGCCCCAGCATTTT. It yields the protein CASSHPGVNQPQHF.

This clonotype was seen repeatedly, ten times or more. This chain links TRBV5-4 with TRBJ1-2, with a tentative D call TRBD1 (6 bases). The CDR3 runs to 17 residues. CDR1 and CDR2 from the germline V gene are SGHNT and YYREEE (reference sequence). The V end was cut by 1 base, the J end by 3 bases, with 19 bases between. The CDR3: CASSLYFVRGLYYGYTF. In nucleotides, the CDR3 is TGTGCCAGCAGCTTGTATTTTGTCCGGGGGCTCTACTATGGCTACACCTTC. The full variable domain, rest sourced from reference TRBV5-4 and TRBJ1-2, is ETGVTQSPTHLIKTRGQQVTLRCSSQSGHNTVSWYQQALGQGPQFIFQYYREEENGRGNFPPRFSGLQFPNYSSELNVNALELDDSALYLCASSLYFVRGLYYGYTFGSGTRLTVV.

This clonotype was observed a handful of times. A much more abundant neighbour one base away suggests this may be a read error. This sequence joins TRBV30 and TRBJ2-2; no clear D. CDR1 and CDR2 from the germline V gene are GTSNPN and SVGIG (reference sequence). The CDR3 has 14 amino acids. DNA of the CDR3: TGTGCCCGGAGTGTAGGTGCGAACACCGGGGAGCTGTTTTTT. This codes for CARSVGANTGELFF.